Below, 23 T cell receptor beta chains from the same sample are listed, as sequenced in a study of blood T cells in healthy people across ages (dated by TCRdb to 2013 to 2016). The library was obtained by 5' RACE. The sequencing machine was an Illumina HiSeq 2500. A second PCR of roughly 7 to 11 cycles was run with a J-beta primer mix and a sample-barcoded 5' primer. The public reads were run again by TCRdb, first through fastp at Q25 and then through MiXCR, and only productive beta chains were kept. Entries that share a CDR3 protein sequence are merged under the most common genes and DNA. The sample includes about 800,000 distinct CDR3 sequences, with just under 25% observed a single time. The ten largest account for more than 3% of the sample. The same specimen was also included in a second study, on T cells of mothers and their children.

The sequencing input was blood. The receptors derive from a boy aged 5-17 years in good health.

The CDR3 region is CASSFLTSGGLYQETQYF. The CDR3 DNA sequence: TGTGCCAGCAGTTTTCTGACTAGCGGGGGCCTGTACCAAGAGACCCAGTACTTC. The rearrangement joins TRBV27 to TRBJ2-5, with 12 nucleotides matching TRBD2. Germline-derived CDR1 and CDR2 are MNHEY and SMNVEV (reference sequence). CDR3 size: 18 residues. V shed 3 bases, J shed 0 bases, and the junction held 8 bases outside the gene matches.

This clonotype has just a few counts. J is TRBJ2-5 and V is TRBV7-8, with D maybe TRBD2 (5 bases). This CDR3 is built from 14 residues. In germline, CDR1 is SGHVS, CDR2 FQNEAQ. The V and J ends lost 4 bases and 0 bases respectively, with 9 bases between them. The CDR3 spells CASSSSGNQETQYF. The CDR3 DNA sequence: TGTGCCAGCAGCTCGAGCGGAAACCAAGAGACCCAGTACTTC.

The chain recombines TRBV29-1 with TRBJ1-4; 7 nucleotides align to TRBD1. CDR1 and CDR2 (germline): SQVTM, ANQGSEA. This CDR3 region has 14 residues. With 6 bases clipped from V and 5 bases from J, the junction kept 9 bases outside the gene matches. CDR3 nucleotides: TGCAGCGTCCTCCCTGGGACAGTAAATGAAAAACTGTTTTTT. This gives the protein CSVLPGTVNEKLFF.

This clonotype has only a few counts. The chain couples TRBV5-1 to TRBJ2-1; D uncertain. The CDR3 runs 16 residues. V dropped 0 bases and J dropped 1 base, with 11 bases sitting between them. The germline gives CDR1 SGHRS, CDR2 YFSETQ. The CDR3 nucleotides read TGCGCCAGCAGCTTGGCTGTTGTTGGGTCCTACAATGAGCAGTTCTTC. This gives the protein CASSLAVVGSYNEQFF.

A few counts support this clonotype. V is TRBV7-9 and J is TRBJ2-7; TRBD2 matches 12 bases. After removal of 5 bases from V and 2 bases from J, the junction contained 7 bases not matched to a gene. The CDR3 has 16 residues. CDR1 SEHNR and CDR2 FQNEAQ come from the germline V gene (reference sequence). The CDR3 nucleotides are TGTGCCAGCAGCCCGAGTGGACTAGCGGGAACCTACGAGCAGTACTTC. Encoded protein: CASSPSGLAGTYEQYF.

This clonotype came up once. The chain couples TRBV6-4 to TRBJ1-1, with TRBD1 as a possible D gene (5 bases). Germline CDR1 MRHNA, CDR2 SNTAGT. This CDR3 region has 14 residues. Trimming cost V 3 bases and J 5 bases, with 13 bases left between them. In DNA, the CDR3 is TGTGCCAGCAGTGAAAAGGGGAGTGGGACTGAAGCTTTCTTT. The encoded protein is CASSEKGSGTEAFF.

This clonotype has a handful of counts. This rearrangement joins TRBV29-1 to TRBJ2-2; tentatively, D is TRBD1 or TRBD2 (6 bases each). CDR1 is SQVTM and CDR2 is ANQGSEA in the germline V gene. The CDR3 is 14 amino acids. Trimming took 3 bases from V and 4 from J, leaving 12 bases between them. The CDR3 DNA follows: TGCAGCGTTGACGGGGGCGCGAGCACCGGGGAGCTGTTTTTT. This sequence encodes CSVDGGASTGELFF.

The chain recombines TRBV6-2 or TRBV6-3 with TRBJ2-7, with a tentative D call TRBD1 (5 bases). CDR1 and CDR2 (germline): MNHEY, SVGEGT. The CDR3 spans 11 residues. The germline V and J ends were trimmed by 10 bases and 3 bases, with 10 bases remaining between them. CDR3 loop: CATRQLYEQYF. The CDR3 DNA is TGTGCCACCCGACAGCTCTACGAGCAGTACTTC.

This clonotype came up a few times. The chain uses TRBV12-3 or TRBV12-4 and TRBJ2-2; D unclear. This CDR3 comprises 13 residues. The germline V and J ends were trimmed by 4 bases and 10 bases, with 13 bases remaining between them. CDR3 nucleotide sequence: TGTGCCAGCAGTTCCTACAGCGCTTCGGAGCTGTTTTTT. Translated: CASSSYSASELFF.

This clonotype was seen a few times. This chain uses TRBV28 with TRBJ2-7, with a possible D match to TRBD1 (5 bases). Between the trimmed V and J ends, which lost 2 bases and 5 bases, there was a span of 13 bases. CDR1 is MDHEN and CDR2 is SYDVKM in the germline V gene. The CDR3 totals 14 residues. The CDR3 DNA reads TGTGCCAGCAGTTTAGTAGCCAGGGTCAACGAGCAGTACTTC. This encodes CASSLVARVNEQYF.

This clonotype was observed a handful of times. The rearrangement joins TRBV9 to TRBJ2-4; perhaps TRBD2 as D (6 bases). V gave up 4 bases and J gave up 4 bases, with 24 bases separating them. The CDR3 consists of 18 residues. The germline CDR1 and CDR2 sequences are SGDLS and YYNGEE. The CDR3 protein is CASSPRVEEGEFKNIQYF. The DNA for the CDR3 is TGTGCCAGCAGCCCAAGAGTAGAGGAGGGCGAATTTAAAAACATTCAGTACTTC.

This clonotype was observed at least ten times. The J gene is TRBJ1-4, the V gene TRBV7-2; D is uncertain. Trimming cost V 5 bases and J 8 bases, with 12 bases left between them. Germline CDR1 and CDR2: SGHTA and FQGNSA. The CDR3 is 13 residues long. The CDR3 sequence: CASSQGRGEKLFF. CDR3 coding DNA: TGTGCCAGCAGCCAAGGAAGAGGAGAAAAACTGTTTTTT.

The chain joins TRBV20-1 to TRBJ2-3; D may be TRBD2 (6 bases). This CDR3 has 15 residues. The ends were cut back, 6 bases at V and 2 bases at J, with 18 bases in the middle. Germline V lookup: CDR1 DFQATT, CDR2 SNEGSKA (reference sequence). The DNA of the CDR3 is TGCAGTGCCTTGAGCGGAGGGCAGGTCACAGATACGCAGTATTTT. Encoded protein: CSALSGGQVTDTQYF.

This clonotype was observed once. For the CDR3, the DNA is TGCGCCAGCAGCTTGCCTCACCCGAACACTGAAGCTTTCTTT. The encoded protein is CASSLPHPNTEAFF. The chain couples TRBV5-1 to TRBJ1-1; D is undetermined. Trimming removed 1 base at V and 1 base at J, with 8 bases between. Per germline, CDR1 SGHRS and CDR2 YFSETQ. The CDR3 extends over 14 amino acids.

This clonotype was seen a few times. This chain links TRBV24-1 with TRBJ2-1, with D hard to call. Germline values: CDR1 KGHDR, CDR2 SFDVKD. The germline V and J ends were trimmed by 4 bases and 12 bases, with 12 bases remaining between them. The CDR3 is 12 residues long. The CDR3 coding sequence is TGTGCCACCAGTGACTTCATCAGTGGGCAGTTCTTC. Protein product: CATSDFISGQFF.

The genes are TRBV5-1 and TRBJ2-7; 10 bases map to TRBD2. The CDR3 is made up of 22 amino acids. The V segment lost 3 bases and the J segment 0 bases; nucleotides outside the gene matches: 24. Germline V gene data show CDR1 as SGHRS and CDR2 as YFSETQ. The CDR3 is CASSSLLAGLQTDPVHSYEQYF. The CDR3 nucleotides are TGCGCCAGCAGCTCCTTACTAGCGGGGCTTCAAACGGACCCCGTTCACTCCTACGAGCAGTACTTC.

This clonotype has a count of ten or more. The chain links TRBV27 to TRBJ2-1; TRBD2 might be the D (7 bases). The CDR3 is 14 residues long. Germline CDR1 reads MNHEY; CDR2 reads SMNVEV (reference sequence). V lost 1 base and J lost 6, with 10 bases in between. CDR3 in amino acids: CASSLWGGGNEQFF. The CDR3 bases are TGTGCCAGCAGTTTATGGGGGGGCGGCAATGAGCAGTTCTTC.

This clonotype was observed a handful of times. The V gene is TRBV12-3 or TRBV12-4, the J gene TRBJ1-2; 7 bases are a match to TRBD1. The CDR3 runs to 14 residues. V lost 6 bases and J lost 4; bases outside the gene matches: 8. CDR3 amino acids: CASRPSGQFYGYTF. The CDR3 bases are TGTGCCAGCAGGCCGTCGGGACAGTTCTATGGCTACACCTTC.

The chain employs TRBV20-1 and TRBJ1-5; D gene uncertain. The CDR3 is 15 residues long. Trimming removed 0 bases from V and 7 bases from J, with 16 bases in between. Germline V gene sequence: CDR1 DFQATT, CDR2 SNEGSKA (reference sequence). CDR3 protein: CSARDREGSGQPQHF. Written as DNA, the CDR3 is TGCAGTGCTAGAGATCGAGAGGGAAGCGGGCAGCCCCAGCATTTT.

The V gene is TRBV20-1, the J gene TRBJ2-7; tentatively, D is TRBD1 or TRBD2 (6 bases each). CDR3 length equals 17 residues. Germline CDR1 reads DFQATT; CDR2 reads SNEGSKA (reference sequence). The germline V and J ends were trimmed by 2 bases and 3 bases, with 23 bases remaining between them. CDR3 protein: CSARMSQGRPSLYEQYF. CDR3 DNA sequence: TGCAGTGCTAGAATGTCGCAGGGGAGGCCCTCTCTCTACGAGCAGTACTTC.

The CDR3 here is CASSQDRDRGREKLFF. CDR3 in DNA: TGCGCCAGCAGCCAAGATCGCGACAGGGGGCGGGAAAAACTGTTTTTT. V and J are TRBV4-1 and TRBJ1-4, with 10 bases matching TRBD1. Germline assignment: CDR1 MGHRA and CDR2 YSYEKL. V was clipped by 0 bases and J by 8 bases; unmatched bases: 6. The CDR3 has 16 residues.

This clonotype has only a few counts. This chain uses TRBV5-1 with TRBJ1-3; 7 bases align to TRBD1. The CDR3 runs to 16 residues. Trimming cost V 4 bases and J 1 base; bases outside gene matches: 8. The germline gives CDR1 SGHRS, CDR2 YFSETQ. CDR3 DNA sequence: TGCGCCAGCAGCCCCGGGGGACAGAAATCTGGAAACACCATATATTTT. It translates to CASSPGGQKSGNTIYF.

CDR3 region: CASSPGGGPGELFF. CDR3 coding DNA: TGTGCCAGCAGCCCAGGAGGGGGCCCCGGGGAGCTGTTTTTT. V usage is TRBV7-9 and J usage is TRBJ2-2; perhaps TRBD1 as D (7 bases). Deletions cut 5 bases from V and 6 bases from J, with 13 bases between. The CDR3 is made up of 14 amino acids. CDR1 SEHNR and CDR2 FQNEAQ come from the germline V gene (reference sequence).